The following is a T cell receptor (beta chain) sequence with its context. These data originate in a study of blood T cell repertoires in COVID-19. Study summary: Researchers got acute and convalescent COVID-19 samples from the United States, Italy and Spain. The cDNA or gDNA used as material had been derived from T cells, B-cell-depleted T cells, or PBMCs.

Per the study methods: It was from reference gene primer amplification that nucleated cell counts were estimated. Produced via immunoSEQ multiplex PCR; TCRdb's table is partial and in-frame only. D and trimming come from the DNA, and the V and J calls and clone size come from that table. The data contain roughly 70,000 clones, roughly four fifths of them seen just once; the ten biggest clones take up 14% to 15%. The sample taken for sequencing was peripheral blood. The TCR was taken from a man in his 60s with COVID-19, enrolled during active disease.

CDR3 protein: CASSWGSGGAEETQYF. The CDR3, as DNA: TGTGCCAGCAGCTGGGGTAGCGGGGGGGCCGAGGAGACCCAGTACTTC. The chain is built from TRBV5-4 and TRBJ2-5; 11 nucleotides align to TRBD2. CDR1 and CDR2 (germline): SGHNT, YYREEE (reference sequence). The CDR3 has 16 amino acids. V gave up 3 bases and J gave up 5 bases; unmatched junction bases: 9.